The clone carrying this TCR beta chain was counted ten times or more. Its specificity is not known. TCR alpha and TCR beta cDNA libraries carrying sample barcodes and UMIs were produced by 5'RACE using constant-segment primers. TCRdb re-called the 5' RACE reads with MiXCR, one entry per CDR3 protein. This table holds under 250,000 distinct CDR3 sequences, 7.5% to 10% found once. This sample was included in a study of T-cell memory formation after mild COVID-19. About the research overall: Clustering of TCRs was largely donor specific.

Germline V gene data show CDR1 as SGHRS and CDR2 as YFSETQ. The CDR3 totals 11 residues. Trimming stripped 3 bases from V and 4 bases from J, with 5 bases between. General study results and limits: Researchers report contracting CD4+ clones mostly in CM and EM, with CD8+ clones in EMRA. Within pre-infection memory, some responding clones were found, suggesting cross-reactive memory joined.

The receptor comes from a man younger than 30 who had mild COVID-19 (a few samples of this study predate the infection). Cell type and time point are not known. J is TRBJ2-7 and V is TRBV5-1; D not resolved. The sequencing sample was made of PBMCs or a T cell subset sorted from them (not recorded which). The DNA for the CDR3 is TGCGCCAGCAGCTCCGATTACGAGCAGTACTTC. This gives the protein CASSSDYEQYF.